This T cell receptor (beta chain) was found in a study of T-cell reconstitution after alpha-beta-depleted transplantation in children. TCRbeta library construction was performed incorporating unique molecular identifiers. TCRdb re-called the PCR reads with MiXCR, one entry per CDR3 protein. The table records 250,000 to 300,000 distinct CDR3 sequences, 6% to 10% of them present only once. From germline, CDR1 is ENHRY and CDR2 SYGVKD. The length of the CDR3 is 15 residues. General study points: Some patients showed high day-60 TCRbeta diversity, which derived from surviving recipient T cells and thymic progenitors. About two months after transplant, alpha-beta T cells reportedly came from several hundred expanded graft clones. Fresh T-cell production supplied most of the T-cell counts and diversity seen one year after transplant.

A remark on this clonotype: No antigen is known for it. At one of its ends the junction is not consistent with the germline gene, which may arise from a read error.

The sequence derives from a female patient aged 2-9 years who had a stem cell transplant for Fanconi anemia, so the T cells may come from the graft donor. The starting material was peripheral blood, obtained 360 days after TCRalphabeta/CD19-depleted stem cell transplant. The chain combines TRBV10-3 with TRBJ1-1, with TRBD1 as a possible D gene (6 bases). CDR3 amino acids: CANSSRGNLNTEAFF. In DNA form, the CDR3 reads TGTGCCAACAGTAGCAGGGGAAACTTGAACACTGAAGCTTTCTTT.